The next 10 T cell receptor beta chains were all read from a single sample in a study of T cells in Graves' hyperthyroidism and ophthalmopathy. RNA transcripts provided the source from which TCR beta CDR3 regions were amplified. The HTBI set primed first-round TCR CDR3 RT-PCR. TCRdb analysed the multiplex PCR reads with MiXCR anew, one entry per CDR3 protein. The sample shows about 640,000 distinct CDR3 sequences, around 20% of them seen only once. The material sequenced was blood. These receptors were collected from a man under 40 with Graves' ophthalmopathy.

The genes are TRBV27 and TRBJ2-4, with 7 bases identical to TRBD2. After removal of 5 bases from V and 0 bases from J, the junction contained 13 bases not matched to a gene. CDR1 and CDR2 from the germline V gene are MNHEY and SMNVEV (reference sequence). The CDR3 length is 18 residues. CDR3 sequence (DNA): TGTGCCAGCAGTCCCCCCCCCCGACTAGCAGTAGCCAAAAACATTCAGTACTTC. Protein sequence: CASSPPPRLAVAKNIQYF.

The chain joins TRBV6-1 to TRBJ2-1, with unresolved D. Germline CDR1 reads MNHNS; CDR2 reads SASEGT. The CDR3 loop spans 14 amino acids. Trimming stripped 11 bases from V and 2 bases from J, with 16 bases between. CDR3 nucleotide sequence: TGTGCCGGGTCTGGGGAAGCCGCCTACAATGAGCAGTTCTTC. Protein: CAGSGEAAYNEQFF.

Many counts were recorded for this clonotype. V usage is TRBV3-1 and J usage is TRBJ2-1, with 12 bases aligning to TRBD2. This CDR3 spans 15 amino acids. The V and J ends lost 1 base and 10 bases, in that order; junction bases with no gene match: 5. The germline V gene has CDR1 LGHDT and CDR2 YNNKEL (reference sequence). Here the CDR3 reads CASSQGTSGATEQFF. In DNA form, the CDR3 reads TGTGCCAGCAGCCAAGGGACTAGCGGGGCAACGGAGCAGTTCTTC.

Only a few counts were recorded for this clonotype. The chain carries TRBV20-1 and TRBJ2-1; 7 bases agree with TRBD1. Germline V CDR1 and CDR2: DFQATT, SNEGSKA (reference sequence). V lost 6 bases and J lost 2; bases outside the gene matches: 10. This CDR3 spans 15 amino acids. The CDR3 DNA is TGCAGTGCCACATCCCCCGGACAGGCCTACAATGAGCAGTTCTTC. Its protein product is CSATSPGQAYNEQFF.

This clonotype appeared many times. J is TRBJ1-1 and V is TRBV14; 8 bases are a match to TRBD1. After removal of 1 base from V and 4 bases from J, the junction contained 5 bases not matched to a gene. The CDR3 is made up of 15 amino acids. Germline values: CDR1 SGHDN, CDR2 FVKESK. The CDR3 loop reads CASSQGQGRGTEAFF. CDR3 coding DNA: TGTGCCAGCAGCCAAGGACAGGGGCGCGGCACTGAAGCTTTCTTT.

On this clonotype itself: This CDR3 fails to terminate in the conserved phenylalanine or tryptophan, so it likely reflects a read error. This chain uses TRBV15 with TRBJ1-5, with D unclear. The V end was cut by 0 bases, the J end by 3 bases, with 6 bases between. The germline V gene encodes CDR1 LNHNV and CDR2 YYDKDF (reference sequence). CDR3 size: 14 residues. The CDR3 protein is CATSREWSNQPQHL. The DNA of the CDR3 is TGTGCCACCAGCAGAGAGTGGTCCAATCAGCCCCAGCATCTT.

This clonotype was picked up a small number of times. The V and J genes are TRBV11-2 and TRBJ2-1; 16 nucleotides align to TRBD2. Germline V gives CDR1 SGHAT, CDR2 FQNNGV. CDR3 length equals 16 residues. V shed 2 bases and J 8 bases; nucleotides not matched to a gene: 3. In DNA, the CDR3 is TGTGCCAGCAGCTTATCGGGACTAGCGGGAGGGGATGAGCAGTTCTTC. This encodes CASSLSGLAGGDEQFF.

V gene TRBV6-2 or TRBV6-3 combines with J gene TRBJ2-1; 7 bases are a match to TRBD1. The J segment lost 9 bases and the V segment lost 10 bases, leaving 12 bases of the junction unmatched. Germline CDR1 is MNHEY and CDR2 is SVGEGT. The CDR3 runs to 13 residues. The chain's CDR3 is CAITGTDRGEQFF. The CDR3 bases are TGTGCCATCACCGGGACAGATAGGGGTGAGCAGTTCTTC.

The table lists this clonotype with a few counts. The rearrangement joins TRBV5-1 to TRBJ2-1, with D perhaps TRBD1 or TRBD2 (7 bases each). CDR1 is SGHRS, CDR2 YFSETQ, per germline. Trimming took off 4 bases at V and 1 base at J, with 18 bases between the two ends. The CDR3 contains 17 residues. The chain's CDR3 is CASSPRQGGGSYNEQFF. CDR3 DNA sequence: TGCGCCAGCAGCCCCAGACAGGGAGGGGGGTCCTACAATGAGCAGTTCTTC.

This rearrangement joins TRBV19 to TRBJ1-5; D remains ambiguous. V was pared by 7 bases and J by 1 base, with 5 bases between. This CDR3 contains 12 residues. Germline CDR1 LNHDA, CDR2 SQIVND (reference sequence). In nucleotides, the CDR3 is TGTGCCAGTACGGAGAGCAATCAGCCCCAGCATTTT. Its translation is CASTESNQPQHF.